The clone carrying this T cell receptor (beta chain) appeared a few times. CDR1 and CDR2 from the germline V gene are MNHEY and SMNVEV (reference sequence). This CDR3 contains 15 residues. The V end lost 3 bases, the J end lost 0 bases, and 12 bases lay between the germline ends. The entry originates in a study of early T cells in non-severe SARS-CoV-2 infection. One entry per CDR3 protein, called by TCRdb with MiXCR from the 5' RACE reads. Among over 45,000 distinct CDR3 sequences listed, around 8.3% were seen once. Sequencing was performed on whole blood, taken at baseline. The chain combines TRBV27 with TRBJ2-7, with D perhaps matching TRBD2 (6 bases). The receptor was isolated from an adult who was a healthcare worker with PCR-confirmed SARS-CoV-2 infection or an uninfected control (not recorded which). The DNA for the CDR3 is TGTGCCAGCAGTTTGCGGGACTTGACCTCCTACGAGCAGTACTTC. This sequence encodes CASSLRDLTSYEQYF.